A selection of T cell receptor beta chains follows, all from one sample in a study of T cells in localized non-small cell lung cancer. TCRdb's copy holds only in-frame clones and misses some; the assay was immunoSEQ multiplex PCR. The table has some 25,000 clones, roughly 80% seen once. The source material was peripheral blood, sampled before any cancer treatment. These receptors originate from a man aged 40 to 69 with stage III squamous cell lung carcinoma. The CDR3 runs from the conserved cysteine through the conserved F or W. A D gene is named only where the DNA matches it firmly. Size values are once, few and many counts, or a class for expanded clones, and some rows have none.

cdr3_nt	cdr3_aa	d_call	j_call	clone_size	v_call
TGTGCCAGCAGCCCAGGGGGCCGTGAGCAGTTCTTC	CASSPGGREQFF	TRBD1	TRBJ2-1	once	TRBV5-6
TGTGCCAGCAGCTCAGGGGGCGCGAGTGAAAAACTGTTTTTT	CASSSGGASEKLFF	TRBD1	TRBJ1-4	.	TRBV6-5
TGCGCCAGCAGCTTGGGAGGGGGCCCTGGGGCCAACGTCCTGACTTTC	CASSLGGGPGANVLTF	TRBD1	TRBJ2-6	.	TRBV5-1
TGTGCCAGCAGGCTAGCGGGGAGCTCCTACAATGAGCAGTTCTTC	CASRLAGSSYNEQFF	TRBD2	TRBJ2-1	.	TRBV6-5
TGTGCCAGCAGCTTAGGGGAGCGGAATGAGCAGTTCTTC	CASSLGERNEQFF	.	TRBJ2-1	.	TRBV11-3
TGTGCTACGGCGGTTAACTATGGCTACACCTTC	CATAVNYGYTF	.	TRBJ1-2	.	TRBV6-5
TGTGCCAGCACTGGGGCCAACGTCCTGACTTTC	CASTGANVLTF	.	TRBJ2-6	.	TRBV7-9
TGTGCCTGGAGTAAGGGGGTGCATGAAAAACTGTTTTTT	CAWSKGVHEKLFF	.	TRBJ1-4	.	TRBV30
TGTGCCAGCAAGAAGGCGAGCACAGATACGCAGTATTTT	CASKKASTDTQYF	.	TRBJ2-3	.	TRBV6-5
TGTGCCAGCAGCTCCTCACGGAGCTCTGGGGCCAACGTCCTGACTTTC	CASSSSRSSGANVLTF	.	TRBJ2-6	.	TRBV7-6
TGTGCCAGCAGTTACTCGGATCGCCGTGAGCAGTACTTC	CASSYSDRREQYF	.	TRBJ2-7	.	TRBV6-6
TGCGCCAGCAGCGGGACTAGCGGGGGCCTTAGCACAGATACGCAGTATTTT	CASSGTSGGLSTDTQYF	TRBD2	TRBJ2-3	.	TRBV10-1
TGTGCCAGTAGCCCACAGGGGGCGAGTTCACCCCTCCACTTT	CASSPQGASSPLHF	TRBD1	TRBJ1-6	few	TRBV19
TGTGCCAGCAGTTTCAGGGGAGATGAGCAGTACTTC	CASSFRGDEQYF	.	TRBJ2-7	.	TRBV27
TGTGCCAGCAGCGCCGCCCAGGGTGGATCTAGCACAGATACGCAGTATTTT	CASSAAQGGSSTDTQYF	.	TRBJ2-3	.	TRBV9
TGTGCCTGGAGCGGCCCCCCCGAGGCTGAAGCTTTCTTT	CAWSGPPEAEAFF	.	TRBJ1-1	.	TRBV30
TGTGCCAGCAGCTGGCGGACTGGACTGGGGTATTACAATGAGCAGTTCTTC	CASSWRTGLGYYNEQFF	.	TRBJ2-1	once	TRBV5-8
TGTGCCAGCAGCTTCCCCCGGATGCGAGCTTTCTTT	CASSFPRMRAFF	.	TRBJ1-1	.	TRBV7-8
TGCGCCAGCCAGACTAGCGGGGCCTCAGATACGCAGTATTTT	CASQTSGASDTQYF	TRBD2	TRBJ2-3	.	TRBV10-2
TGTGCCAGTAGTGAGACAGGCACAGATACGCAGTATTTT	CASSETGTDTQYF	.	TRBJ2-3	.	TRBV19
TGTGCCAGCAGTGGATGGAGCTACAATGAGCAGTTCTTC	CASSGWSYNEQFF	.	TRBJ2-1	.	TRBV6-1
TGCGCCAGCAGCTCTTCAGGGGAGGGTGGTCAGCCCCAGCATTTT	CASSSSGEGGQPQHF	.	TRBJ1-5	once	TRBV5-1
TGTGCCAGCACGACATTTTATAGCAATCAGCCCCAGCATTTT	CASTTFYSNQPQHF	.	TRBJ1-5	few	TRBV2
TGTGCCAGCTGGGGTGGGGGTCAGCCCCAGCATTTT	CASWGGGQPQHF	.	TRBJ1-5	medium-sized	TRBV19
TGCGCCAGCAGCCTTAAAGCTGGGGAGACCCAGTACTTC	CASSLKAGETQYF	.	TRBJ2-5	.	TRBV4-1
TGTGCCTGGAGTGGAGGCAGGTATGGCTACACCTTC	CAWSGGRYGYTF	.	TRBJ1-2	.	TRBV30
TGCGCCAGCAGCCCCCTAGGGCCCATGAACACTGAAGCTTTCTTT	CASSPLGPMNTEAFF	.	TRBJ1-1	few	TRBV5-1
TGTGCCAGCAGCCCGAGGCGGGGCTACACCTTC	CASSPRRGYTF	.	TRBJ1-2	few	TRBV28
TGTGCCAGCAGCCAGGACCACTTCACCGGGGAGCTGTTTTTT	CASSQDHFTGELFF	.	TRBJ2-2	.	TRBV5-4
TGTGCCACCGACAGCTTCCCGGACACTGAAGCTTTCTTT	CATDSFPDTEAFF	.	TRBJ1-1	.	TRBV7-9
TGTGCCAGCAGTCGAGGGCTGGAGACCCAGTACTTC	CASSRGLETQYF	.	TRBJ2-5	.	TRBV6-1
TGTGCCAGTAACCCCCTCCCCTACAATGAGCAGTTCTTC	CASNPLPYNEQFF	.	TRBJ2-1	once	TRBV19
TGTGCCAGCAGTTACGGGGGGGGTCATGAGCAGTTCTTC	CASSYGGGHEQFF	TRBD2	TRBJ2-1	.	TRBV6-5
TGTGCCAGCAGCGAGGACTATCGCGACGAGCAGTACTTC	CASSEDYRDEQYF	.	TRBJ2-7	.	TRBV11-2
TGTGCCAGCAGCTTGGGGGAGCGGGGGTCCACAGATACGCAGTATTTT	CASSLGERGSTDTQYF	TRBD2	TRBJ2-3	.	TRBV5-6
TGTGCCAGCAGTCCCTCGACAGGGCCTCAAGAGACCCAGTACTTC	CASSPSTGPQETQYF	TRBD1	TRBJ2-5	.	TRBV25-1
TGTGCCAGCAGTTGGACAGGGGGCGCGGTCACTGAAGCTTTCTTT	CASSWTGGAVTEAFF	TRBD1	TRBJ1-1	.	TRBV6-5
TGTGCCAGCACCATAAACCCCTCCCAGGGCAGGGGCCGCAATCAGCCCCAGCATTTT	CASTINPSQGRGRNQPQHF	.	TRBJ1-5	once	TRBV28
TGTGCCAGCTCACCAGGGACAGGCCATGAAAAACTGTTTTTT	CASSPGTGHEKLFF	TRBD1	TRBJ1-4	.	TRBV18
TGCGCCAGCAGCGTCCCCGGACAGTCTAAATGGGAGCAGTTCTTC	CASSVPGQSKWEQFF	.	TRBJ2-1	once	TRBV5-1
TGTGCCTGGAGTGTACTTCGGGATACGCAGTATTTT	CAWSVLRDTQYF	.	TRBJ2-3	.	TRBV30